Presented here are 27 T cell receptor beta chains from one specimen sequenced in a study of blood T cell repertoires in COVID-19. This table comes from immunoSEQ multiplex PCR, and its TCRdb copy is limited to in-frame clones, with some not included. The repertoire holds 250,000 to 350,000 clones, with roughly 90% as singletons. Source material: PBMCs or T cells enriched from blood (not recorded which). The receptor source for this set is a woman younger than 30 with acute COVID-19.

This chain joins TRBV28 and TRBJ2-1, with TRBD2 matching over 12 bases. The germline V gene encodes CDR1 MDHEN and CDR2 SYDVKM. This CDR3 is 15 amino acids long. The V and J ends lost 4 bases and 7 bases, in that order; junction bases with no gene match: 5. In nucleotides, the CDR3 is TGTGCCAGCAGTTGGACTAGCGGGACTACTAATGAGCAGTTCTTC. Translated: CASSWTSGTTNEQFF.

The chain is built from TRBV5-4 and TRBJ2-2; TRBD1 might be the D (6 bases). CDR1 and CDR2 (germline): SGHNT, YYREEE (reference sequence). This CDR3 spans 13 amino acids. V was clipped by 4 bases and J by 8 bases, with 12 bases between them. The CDR3 sequence is CASSPGVEGELFF. The CDR3 bases are TGTGCCAGCAGCCCAGGGGTAGAAGGGGAGCTGTTTTTT.

This clone was observed a single time. The chain recombines TRBV11-2 with TRBJ2-1, with 8 bases lining up with TRBD2. This CDR3 is built from 15 residues. V trimming: 1 base; J trimming: 2 bases; junction bases outside the gene matches: 1. Germline loops: CDR1 SGHAT, CDR2 FQNNGV. The CDR3 here is CASSLGLAPYNEQFF. As DNA, the CDR3 is TGTGCCAGCAGCTTAGGACTAGCGCCCTACAATGAGCAGTTCTTC.

The chain recombines TRBV24-1 with TRBJ2-1, with 9 bases identical to TRBD1. This CDR3 comprises 13 residues. Trimming took 3 bases from V and 15 from J; bases not matched to a gene: 8. CDR1 is KGHDR, CDR2 SFDVKD, per germline. The CDR3 spells CATSDTPGTGRFF. The CDR3 coding sequence is TGTGCCACCAGTGATACCCCCGGGACAGGGCGGTTCTTC.

The rearrangement joins TRBV7-9 to TRBJ2-7; tentatively, D is TRBD1 (6 bases). The V gene's germline CDR1 is SEHNR and CDR2 FQNEAQ (reference sequence). The ends were cut back, 5 bases at V and 3 bases at J, with 11 bases in the middle. The CDR3 totals 13 residues. The CDR3 here is CASSPGHRYEQYF. The CDR3 DNA is TGTGCCAGCAGCCCGGGACACCGCTACGAGCAGTACTTC.

The chain is built from TRBV28 and TRBJ2-7, with D unclear. Trimming removed 7 bases from V and 1 base from J, with 8 bases in between. CDR1 and CDR2 (germline): MDHEN, SYDVKM. The CDR3 has 12 amino acids. The CDR3 loop is CASTPSSYEQYF. In DNA, the CDR3 is TGTGCCAGCACTCCCAGTTCCTACGAGCAGTACTTC.

The chain is built from TRBV19 and TRBJ2-5, with 10 bases matching TRBD2. This CDR3 has 17 amino acids. Trimming at V came to 5 bases and at J to 1 base, leaving 10 bases not matched to a gene. Germline assignment: CDR1 LNHDA and CDR2 SQIVND (reference sequence). CDR3 sequence (DNA): TGTGCCAGTAGTTTATCCTTAGCGGGAGGAACCCAAGAGACCCAGTACTTC. The encoded protein is CASSLSLAGGTQETQYF.

The V and J genes are TRBV5-1 and TRBJ1-3; TRBD1 is a possible D gene (5 bases). Germline CDR1 and CDR2: SGHRS and YFSETQ. CDR3 length: 12 amino acids. DNA for the CDR3: TGCGCGAGCGGGGGGACTGGAAACACCATATATTTT. Translating it yields CASGGTGNTIYF.

This sequence joins TRBV14 and TRBJ2-3; D unresolved. Germline V lookup: CDR1 SGHDN, CDR2 FVKESK. V was pared by 4 bases and J by 2 bases, with 16 bases between. This CDR3 comprises 16 residues. CDR3 sequence reads: CASSRGNYLYTDTQYF. The CDR3 DNA sequence: TGTGCCAGCAGCCGAGGAAACTACTTATACACAGATACGCAGTATTTT. Based on the CDR3 plus reference TRBV14 and TRBJ2-3, the full variable domain is EAGVTQFPSHSVIEKGQTVTLRCDPISGHDNLYWYRRVMGKEIKFLLHFVKESKQDESGMPNNRFLAERTGGTYSTLKVQPAELEDSGVYFCASSRGNYLYTDTQYFGPGTRLTVL.

The chain links TRBV30 to TRBJ1-4; the D gene is possibly TRBD1 (6 bases). Germline CDR1 GTSNPN, CDR2 SVGIG (reference sequence). Trimming took off 0 bases at V and 7 bases at J, with 12 bases between the two ends. The CDR3 sequence is 14 residues long. The CDR3 spells CAWSVGGGGEKLFF. The CDR3 coding sequence is TGTGCCTGGAGTGTAGGGGGGGGTGGTGAAAAACTGTTTTTT.

V is TRBV5-4 and J is TRBJ1-4; D may be TRBD1 (6 bases). In germline, CDR1 is SGHNT, CDR2 YYREEE (reference sequence). CDR3 size: 14 residues. Trimming left V 4 bases short and J 3 bases short, with 10 bases between. The CDR3 DNA follows: TGTGCCAGCAGCCCTGGACAGCCTAATGAAAAACTGTTTTTT. This sequence encodes CASSPGQPNEKLFF.

The V call is TRBV11-2, the J call TRBJ1-2; 7 bases fit TRBD1. In germline, CDR1 is SGHAT, CDR2 FQNNGV. The CDR3 consists of 16 residues. The V gene end was trimmed by 3 bases and the J gene end by 8 bases; junction bases not matched to a gene: 15. CDR3 DNA: TGTGCCAGCAGCTTCTTACAGACAGGGACCTTTGGGGGCTACACCTTC. The encoded protein is CASSFLQTGTFGGYTF.

This clone was observed a few times. The chain joins TRBV7-9 to TRBJ1-2, with TRBD1 as a possible D gene (6 bases). There are 11 residues in the CDR3. V lost 5 bases, J lost 8 bases, and 9 bases lay in between. Germline V gene data show CDR1 as SEHNR and CDR2 as FQNEAQ (reference sequence). DNA for the CDR3: TGTGCCAGCAGCGCAGGGGCAGGCTACACCTTC. It translates to CASSAGAGYTF.

This chain connects TRBV11-1 to TRBJ2-1, with TRBD2 matching over 12 bases. Looked up from germline, CDR1 is SGHAT and CDR2 is FQDESV (reference sequence). V dropped 5 bases and J dropped 8; count of bases not matched to a gene: 7. The CDR3 consists of 15 residues. CDR3 coding DNA: TGTGCCAGCAGCCCCCGACTAGCGGGAGACTATGAGCAGTTCTTC. This codes for CASSPRLAGDYEQFF.

The V call is TRBV29-1, the J call TRBJ1-1; D is ambiguous. Deletions cut 0 bases from V and 5 bases from J, with 16 bases between. The CDR3 is made up of 15 amino acids. Germline V gene data show CDR1 as SQVTM and CDR2 as ANQGSEA. The CDR3 protein is CSVEDLGPRRTEAFF. CDR3 DNA: TGCAGCGTTGAAGATTTGGGCCCTCGACGTACTGAAGCTTTCTTT. The complete variable domain, with remaining parts taken from reference TRBV29-1 and TRBJ1-1, reads SAVISQKPSRDICQRGTSLTIQCQVDSQVTMMFWYRQQPGQSLTLIATANQGSEATYESGFVIDKFPISRPNLTFSTLTVSNMSPEDSSIYLCSVEDLGPRRTEAFFGQGTRLTVV.

This rearrangement joins TRBV7-3 to TRBJ1-1; TRBD1 might be the D (5 bases). Between the trimmed V and J ends, which lost 5 bases and 2 bases, there was a span of 9 bases. There are 13 residues in the CDR3. Germline values: CDR1 SGHTA, CDR2 FQGTGA. This CDR3 reads CASSLQDNTEAFF. In DNA form, the CDR3 reads TGTGCCAGCAGCCTACAGGATAACACTGAAGCTTTCTTT.

This sequence joins TRBV11-3 and TRBJ2-2; 7 nucleotides match TRBD1. This CDR3 comprises 14 residues. CDR1 and CDR2 (germline): SGHNT, YENEEA. The trim removed 6 bases at V and 2 bases at J, leaving 3 bases unmatched. In DNA form, the CDR3 reads TGTGCCAGCAGGAGGGACAGAAACACCGGGGAGCTGTTTTTT. It encodes CASRRDRNTGELFF. The variable domain in full, with the rest retrieved from reference TRBV11-3 and TRBJ2-2, is EAGVVQSPRYKIIEKKQPVAFWCNPISGHNTLYWYLQNLGQGPELLIRYENEEAVDDSQLPKDRFSAERLKGVDSTLKIQPAELGDSAVYLCASRRDRNTGELFFGEGSRLTVL.

The chain employs TRBV7-9 and TRBJ1-1, with TRBD1 matching 7 bases. CDR3 length: 17 residues. The germline CDR1 and CDR2 sequences are SEHNR and FQNEAQ (reference sequence). V was clipped by 5 bases and J by 5 bases; unmatched bases: 17. CDR3 bases: TGTGCCAGCAGCCCCCGACAGGGAAATTTGGATGGAACTGAAGCTTTCTTT. The encoded protein is CASSPRQGNLDGTEAFF.

V usage is TRBV19 and J usage is TRBJ1-6; possibly TRBD1 for D (6 bases). Trimming cost V 5 bases and J 6 bases, with 14 bases left between them. This CDR3 spans 15 amino acids. Germline assignment: CDR1 LNHDA and CDR2 SQIVND (reference sequence). The CDR3 DNA reads TGTGCCAGTAGTGTTGACAGGAAGGGTAATTCACCCCTCCACTTT. Translating it yields CASSVDRKGNSPLHF.

The chain uses TRBV19 and TRBJ1-5, with 8 bases matching TRBD1. The CDR3 spans 15 residues. Looked up from germline, CDR1 is LNHDA and CDR2 is SQIVND (reference sequence). Trimming took 7 bases from V and 6 from J; bases not matched to a gene: 11. CDR3 coding DNA: TGTGCCAGTATTAGGAGGGGGACAGGCAGTCAGCCCCAGCATTTT. Translating it yields CASIRRGTGSQPQHF.

The chain joins TRBV5-1 to TRBJ2-7, with 9 bases aligning to TRBD1. The CDR3 extends over 13 amino acids. Germline V gene sequence: CDR1 SGHRS, CDR2 YFSETQ. J was trimmed by 5 bases and V by 3 bases; bases with no gene match: 3. The CDR3 reads CASSSGTGNEQYF. The DNA for the CDR3 is TGCGCCAGCAGCTCCGGGACAGGGAACGAGCAGTACTTC.

The V and J genes are TRBV12-5 and TRBJ2-3; 10 bases match TRBD1. CDR1 and CDR2 from the germline V gene are LGHNT and FRNRAP. The CDR3 is 21 residues long. V lost 0 bases to trimming and J lost 4 bases; unmatched junction nucleotides: 19. As DNA, the CDR3 is TGTGCTAGTGGTTTGGTCACCGGGACAGGGGCTTTCGCGTCTATCGCAGATACGCAGTATTTT. Amino acids: CASGLVTGTGAFASIADTQYF.

The rearrangement links TRBV19 to TRBJ1-2; perhaps TRBD1 as D (6 bases). Trimming shortened V by 4 bases and J by 1 base, and 7 bases separated the two germline ends. The CDR3 length is 13 residues. Germline CDR1 LNHDA, CDR2 SQIVND (reference sequence). DNA of the CDR3: TGTGCCAGTAGTAGACAGGATAACTATGGCTACACCTTC. It encodes CASSRQDNYGYTF.

V usage is TRBV21-1 and J usage is TRBJ1-4. TRBV21-1 is described as a pseudogene. The CDR3 length is 13 residues. The CDR3 sequence: CASTYATNEKLFF. In DNA form, the CDR3 reads TGTGCCAGCACCTACGCAACTAATGAAAAACTGTTTTTT.

The chain recombines TRBV4-1 with TRBJ2-3; D is perhaps TRBD2 (5 bases). Per the germline V gene, CDR1 is MGHRA and CDR2 is YSYEKL. The CDR3 is 14 residues long. V gave up 0 bases and J gave up 3 bases, with 7 bases separating them. The CDR3 DNA reads TGCGCCAGCAGCCAAGATAGAGGGACAGATACGCAGTATTTT. It specifies CASSQDRGTDTQYF.

This chain joins TRBV19 and TRBJ2-5; maybe TRBD2 (5 bases). V lost 4 bases and J lost 2, with 11 bases in between. Germline V CDR1 and CDR2: LNHDA, SQIVND (reference sequence). CDR3 size: 14 residues. In DNA form, the CDR3 reads TGTGCCAGTAGTAGACCAGGCGGGCAAGAGACCCAGTACTTC. Protein sequence: CASSRPGGQETQYF.

This clone was observed once. The chain links TRBV6-5 to TRBJ2-1, with 7 bases that match TRBD2. J lost 3 bases, V lost 6 bases, and 8 bases had no gene match. The germline CDR1 and CDR2 sequences are MNHEY and SVGAGI. The CDR3 totals 15 residues. CDR3 nucleotide sequence: TGTGCCAGCAGGCAACTAGCGCCGATCTACAATGAGCAGTTCTTC. This encodes CASRQLAPIYNEQFF.